Shown below are 20 T cell receptor beta chains from a single sample sequenced in a study of CXCR3-negative and CXCR3-positive naive CD8 T cells. Libraries of TRB cDNA were made by 5' RACE and carried UMIs. TCRdb re-called the 5' RACE reads; one entry per CDR3 protein, DNA not given. Its table lists about 110,000 distinct CDR3 sequences. Whole-study findings and limits: TRB CDR3s of CXCR3-positive naive cells were more hydrophobic than those of CXCR3-negative naive cells.

What these receptors recognize is not known. Sequenced sample: naive CXCR3+ CD8+ T cells from blood. The subset denotes: CD45RO-CCR7+CD27+CD95- naive CD8+ T cells expressing CXCR3 (TNR3+). Receptors were obtained from a human donor in good health. Some clones in this sample may be carry-over from other donors' samples.

V gene TRBV29-1 combines with J gene TRBJ2-1; TCRdb picks TRBD2, but there is no DNA to check that call. The CDR3 covers 15 residues. CDR1 is SQVTM and CDR2 is ANQGSEA in the germline V gene. The CDR3 region is CSVEEPGLAYNEQFF.

The chain recombines TRBV25-1 with TRBJ1-1. Germline CDR1 and CDR2: MGHDK and SYGVNS. The CDR3 totals 12 residues. CDR3 amino acids: CASSDSWAEAFF. Together with reference TRBV25-1 and TRBJ1-1, the CDR3 gives the full variable domain: EADIYQTPRYLVIGTGKKITLECSQTMGHDKMYWYQQDPGMELHLIHYSYGVNSTEKGDLSSESTVSRIRTEHFPLTLESARPSHTSQYLCASSDSWAEAFFGQGTRLTVV.

V is TRBV7-6 and J is TRBJ2-1. Germline CDR1 is SGHVS and CDR2 is FNYEAQ. There are 13 residues in the CDR3. The CDR3 loop is CASSLGPNYEQFF.

This rearrangement joins TRBV30 to TRBJ2-3; absent DNA, TCRdb's TRBD2 call cannot be checked. Germline V gene lookup returns CDR1 GTSNPN and CDR2 SVGIG (reference sequence). This CDR3 spans 12 amino acids. The CDR3 protein is CAWTFERGTQYF.

This chain uses TRBV6-5 with TRBJ2-3. Germline CDR1 reads MNHEY; CDR2 reads SVGAGI. CDR3 size: 15 residues. The CDR3 is CASSHGQTGTDTQYF.

The V call is TRBV20-1, the J call TRBJ2-7. Germline loops: CDR1 DFQATT, CDR2 SNEGSKA (reference sequence). CDR3 length equals 13 residues. CDR3 residues: CSARYRSSYEQYF.

This chain connects TRBV6-2 or TRBV6-3 to TRBJ2-4; lacking DNA, the TRBD1 call made by TCRdb goes unchecked. The V gene's germline CDR1 is MNHEY and CDR2 SVGEGT. The CDR3 spans 18 residues. CDR3: CASSYRRGTGTIGNIQYF.

The chain joins TRBV29-1 to TRBJ1-5. The germline gives CDR1 SQVTM, CDR2 ANQGSEA. The CDR3 runs to 13 residues. The CDR3 sequence is CSAGGGVGQPQHF. Based on the CDR3 plus reference TRBV29-1 and TRBJ1-5, the full variable domain is SAVISQKPSRDICQRGTSLTIQCQVDSQVTMMFWYRQQPGQSLTLIATANQGSEATYESGFVIDKFPISRPNLTFSTLTVSNMSPEDSSIYLCSAGGGVGQPQHFGDGTRLSIL.

The CDR3 sequence: CSVPGGASYEQYF. The chain carries TRBV29-1 and TRBJ2-7; TCRdb designates TRBD1, a call that cannot be tested without DNA. The CDR3 sequence is 13 residues long. Looked up from germline, CDR1 is SQVTM and CDR2 is ANQGSEA.

This chain joins TRBV25-1 and TRBJ2-1. The CDR3 is 13 amino acids. Per the germline V gene, CDR1 is MGHDK and CDR2 is SYGVNS. The CDR3 reads CASSDVSLDEQFF.

CDR3 sequence: CAISEASGRSKQYF. The chain joins TRBV10-3 to TRBJ2-7; TCRdb picks TRBD2, but there is no DNA to check that call. The CDR3 sequence is 14 residues long. The germline V gene encodes CDR1 ENHRY and CDR2 SYGVKD.

The V call is TRBV24-1, the J call TRBJ2-3; the TCRdb D gene call, TRBD2, has no DNA to confirm it. The germline V gene encodes CDR1 KGHDR and CDR2 SFDVKD. The CDR3 is 12 amino acids. The CDR3 sequence: CATQGGSDTQYF.

V usage is TRBV7-9 and J usage is TRBJ2-7. Germline V lookup: CDR1 SEHNR, CDR2 FQNEAQ (reference sequence). The CDR3 sequence is 14 residues long. CDR3 in amino acids: CASSLSGSSYEQYF.

V usage is TRBV20-1 and J usage is TRBJ2-7; with no DNA, the TCRdb D assignment of TRBD2 cannot be verified. CDR1 is DFQATT and CDR2 is SNEGSKA in the germline V gene (reference sequence). The CDR3 covers 14 residues. The CDR3 loop reads CSARRLAGGYEQYF.

This chain links TRBV12-3 or TRBV12-4 with TRBJ1-3; the D call of TRBD1 rests on TCRdb alone, since no DNA is present to check it. This CDR3 contains 12 residues. This CDR3 reads CASTLGRNTIYF.

The chain uses TRBV7-9 and TRBJ2-7; with no DNA, the TCRdb D assignment of TRBD1 cannot be verified. The CDR3 consists of 13 residues. The germline V gene encodes CDR1 SEHNR and CDR2 FQNEAQ (reference sequence). This CDR3 reads CASSPRSRNEQYF. The full variable domain, with the rest looked up from reference TRBV7-9 and TRBJ2-7, is DTGVSQNPRHKITKRGQNVTFRCDPISEHNRLYWYRQTLGQGPEFLTYFQNEAQLEKSRLLSDRFSAERPKGSFSTLEIQRTEQGDSAMYLCASSPRSRNEQYFGPGTRLTVT.

V usage is TRBV6-6 and J usage is TRBJ1-3. The V gene's germline CDR1 is MNHNY and CDR2 SVGAGI (reference sequence). CDR3 size: 14 residues. CDR3 amino acids: CASSQDSAGNTIYF.

This chain uses TRBV4-1 with TRBJ1-1. The germline gives CDR1 MGHRA, CDR2 YSYEKL. This CDR3 region has 15 residues. The CDR3 sequence: CASSQVHWENTEAFF.

J is TRBJ1-2 and V is TRBV4-1; without DNA, the TCRdb call of TRBD1 cannot be checked. This CDR3 spans 13 amino acids. The germline gives CDR1 MGHRA, CDR2 YSYEKL. CDR3 sequence reads: CASSQVAGGGYTF.

The chain joins TRBV7-9 to TRBJ1-2; the TCRdb D gene call, TRBD1, has no DNA to confirm it. In germline, CDR1 is SEHNR, CDR2 FQNEAQ (reference sequence). The CDR3 is 13 amino acids. CDR3 sequence reads: CASSLGTGLGYTF.